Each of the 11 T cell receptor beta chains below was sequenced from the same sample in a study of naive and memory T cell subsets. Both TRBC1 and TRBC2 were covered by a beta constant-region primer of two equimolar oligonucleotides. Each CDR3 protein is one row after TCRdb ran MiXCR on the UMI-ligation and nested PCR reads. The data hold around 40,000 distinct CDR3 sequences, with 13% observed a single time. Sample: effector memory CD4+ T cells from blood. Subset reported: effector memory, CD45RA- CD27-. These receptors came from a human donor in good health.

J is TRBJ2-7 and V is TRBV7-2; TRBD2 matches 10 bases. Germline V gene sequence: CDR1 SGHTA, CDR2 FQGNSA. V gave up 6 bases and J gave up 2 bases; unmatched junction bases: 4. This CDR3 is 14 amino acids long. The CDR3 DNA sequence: TGTGCCAGCAGACGGAGCGGGGGGGCCTACGAGCAGTACTTC. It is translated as CASRRSGGAYEQYF.

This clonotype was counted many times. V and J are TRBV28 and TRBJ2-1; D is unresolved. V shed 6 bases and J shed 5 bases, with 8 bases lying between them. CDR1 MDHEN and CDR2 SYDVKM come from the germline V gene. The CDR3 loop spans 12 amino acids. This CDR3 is CASSSNNNEQFF. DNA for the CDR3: TGTGCCAGCAGCTCCAACAACAATGAGCAGTTCTTC.

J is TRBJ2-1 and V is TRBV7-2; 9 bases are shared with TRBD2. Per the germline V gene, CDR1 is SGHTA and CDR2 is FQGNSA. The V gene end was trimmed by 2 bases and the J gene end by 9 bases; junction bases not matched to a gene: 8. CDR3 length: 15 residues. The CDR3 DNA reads TGTGCCAGCAGCTTAAGGGCTAGCGGGATTGTTGAGCAGTTCTTC. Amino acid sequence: CASSLRASGIVEQFF.

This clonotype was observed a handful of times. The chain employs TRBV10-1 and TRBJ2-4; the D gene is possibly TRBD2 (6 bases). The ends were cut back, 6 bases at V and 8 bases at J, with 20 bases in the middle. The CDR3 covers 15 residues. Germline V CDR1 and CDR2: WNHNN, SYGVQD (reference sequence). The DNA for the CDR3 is TGCGCCAGCAGAGCGAAACGGTACTGGGAGGACATTCAGTACTTC. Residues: CASRAKRYWEDIQYF.

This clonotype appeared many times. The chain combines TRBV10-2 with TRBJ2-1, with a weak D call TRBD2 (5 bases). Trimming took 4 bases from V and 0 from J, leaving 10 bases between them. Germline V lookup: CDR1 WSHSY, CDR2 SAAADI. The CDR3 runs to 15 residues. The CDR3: CASSVGGSSYNEQFF. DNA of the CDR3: TGCGCCAGCAGTGTTGGCGGGTCCTCCTACAATGAGCAGTTCTTC.

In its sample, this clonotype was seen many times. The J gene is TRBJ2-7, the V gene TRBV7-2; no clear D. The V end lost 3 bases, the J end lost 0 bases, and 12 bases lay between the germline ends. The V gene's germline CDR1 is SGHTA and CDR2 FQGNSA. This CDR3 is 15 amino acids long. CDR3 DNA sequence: TGTGCCAGCAGCTTGACTTACCCTAGCTCCTACGAGCAGTACTTC. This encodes CASSLTYPSSYEQYF. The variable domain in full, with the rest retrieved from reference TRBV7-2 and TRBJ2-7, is GAGVSQSPSNKVTEKGKDVELRCDPISGHTALYWYRQSLGQGLEFLIYFQGNSAPDKSGLPSDRFSAERTGGSVSTLTIQRTQQEDSAVYLCASSLTYPSSYEQYFGPGTRLTVT.

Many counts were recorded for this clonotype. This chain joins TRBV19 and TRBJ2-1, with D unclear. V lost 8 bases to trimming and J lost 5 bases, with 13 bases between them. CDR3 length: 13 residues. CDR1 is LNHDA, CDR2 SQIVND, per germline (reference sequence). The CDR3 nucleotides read TGTGCCAGTGGGGATTCTTTCGACAATGAGCAGTTCTTC. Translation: CASGDSFDNEQFF.

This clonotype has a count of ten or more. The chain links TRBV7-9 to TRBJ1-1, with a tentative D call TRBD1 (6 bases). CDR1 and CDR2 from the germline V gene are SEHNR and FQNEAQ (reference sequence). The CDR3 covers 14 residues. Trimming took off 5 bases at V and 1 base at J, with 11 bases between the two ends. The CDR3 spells CASSPGQRNTEAFF. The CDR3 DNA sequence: TGTGCCAGCAGCCCAGGACAGAGGAACACTGAAGCTTTCTTT.

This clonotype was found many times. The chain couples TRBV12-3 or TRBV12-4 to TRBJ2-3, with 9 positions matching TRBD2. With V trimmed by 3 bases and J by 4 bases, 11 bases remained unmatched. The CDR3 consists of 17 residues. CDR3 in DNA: TGTGCCAGCAGTTTCCCTCAAGCGGGAGGACAGTCAGATACGCAGTATTTT. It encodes CASSFPQAGGQSDTQYF.

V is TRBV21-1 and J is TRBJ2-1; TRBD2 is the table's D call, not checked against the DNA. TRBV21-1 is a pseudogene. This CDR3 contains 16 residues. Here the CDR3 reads CASSQEAGGRYNEQFF. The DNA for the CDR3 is TGTGCCAGCAGCCAAGAAGCGGGAGGGCGGTACAATGAGCAGTTCTTC.

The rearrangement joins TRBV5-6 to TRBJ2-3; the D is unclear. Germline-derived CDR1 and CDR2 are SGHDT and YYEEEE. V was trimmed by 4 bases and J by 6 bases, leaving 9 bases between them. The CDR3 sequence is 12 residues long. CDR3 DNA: TGTGCCAGCAGCACGGACCTGGATACGCAGTATTTT. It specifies CASSTDLDTQYF. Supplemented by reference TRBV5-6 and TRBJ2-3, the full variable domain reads DAGVTQSPTHLIKTRGQQVTLRCSPKSGHDTVSWYQQALGQGPQFIFQYYEEEERQRGNFPDRFSGHQFPNYSSELNVNALLLGDSALYLCASSTDLDTQYFGPGTRLTVL.